Sequencing of this T cell receptor (beta chain) was carried out in a study of spatial heterogeneity in lung cancer. Time point noted: blood at routine non-recurrence follow-up after resection. Study-level findings and limits: Ubiquitous expanded tumor TCRs appeared in blood more at resection than follow-up.

This clonotype was observed at least ten times. Its antigen remains unknown. The CDR3 consists of 15 residues. With V trimmed by 5 bases and J by 2 bases, 5 bases remained unmatched. The germline CDR1 and CDR2 sequences are MNHEY and SMNVEV (reference sequence). TCRdb reprocessed the 5' RACE reads via MiXCR and lists one record per CDR3 protein. The sample lists approximately 110,000 distinct CDR3 sequences; under 14% were seen once. This sample comprised PBMCs, obtained at follow-up. The sequence derives from a female donor with early-stage non-small cell lung cancer. J is TRBJ2-4 and V is TRBV27; 8 positions agree with TRBD1. The CDR3 bases are TGTGCCAGCAGTCCAAGGACAGGGCCCAAAAACATTCAGTACTTC. This codes for CASSPRTGPKNIQYF.